This T cell receptor (beta chain) was recovered during a study of Siglec-9 on CD8 T cells in melanoma. A word on this clone: Its cognate antigen is unknown.

Clones were read by immunoSEQ multiplex PCR, and TCRdb kept only the in-frame ones, dropping some. The data contain more than 25,000 clones, 80% of them singletons. Notes on the study in general: An effector memory CD8+ subset marked by Siglec-9 reportedly appeared to gather in melanoma.

Trimming stripped 5 bases from V and 3 bases from J, with 14 bases between. The V gene's germline CDR1 is LNHDA and CDR2 SQIVND (reference sequence). The CDR3 consists of 14 residues. The sample was Siglec-9- CD8+ T cells sorted from blood. The receptor comes from a human donor in good health. V gene TRBV19 combines with J gene TRBJ2-7; D is tentatively TRBD1 or TRBD2 (5 bases each). In DNA form, the CDR3 reads TGTGCCAGTAGTCTAACTTGGGACGGCTACGAGCAGTACTTC. Protein sequence: CASSLTWDGYEQYF.